Below, 6 T cell receptor beta chains from the same sample are listed, as sequenced in a study of human T cells and chemical hapten exposure. MiXCR was run by TCRdb on the RACE reads, yielding one entry per CDR3 protein. The table includes about 80,000 distinct CDR3 sequences, 10% detected once. Time point meaning: patch test 1, 2 weeks after DPC sensitization. Specified treatment: therapeutic diphenylcyclopropenone sensitization with weekly scalp DPC. The sequencing used whole blood, collected in connection with sensitization to the hapten diphenylcyclopropenone (DPC). These receptor sequences come from a woman between 50 and 59 years old with alopecia areata. Some clones in this sample may be carry-over from other donors' samples.

The rearrangement links TRBV20-1 to TRBJ2-3; tentative D call: TRBD2 (6 bases). The ends were cut back, 1 base at V and 0 bases at J, with 11 bases in the middle. CDR1 is DFQATT, CDR2 SNEGSKA, per germline (reference sequence). The CDR3 totals 15 residues. The CDR3 loop reads CSARAHGRSTDTQYF. CDR3 DNA sequence: TGCAGTGCTAGAGCCCACGGGAGAAGCACAGATACGCAGTATTTT.

This clonotype appeared many times. This rearrangement joins TRBV30 to TRBJ1-4, with D possibly TRBD1 on 5 matching bases. V lost 2 bases to trimming and J lost 0 bases, with 10 bases between them. Germline CDR1 and CDR2: GTSNPN and SVGIG (reference sequence). The CDR3 is 15 residues long. CDR3 loop: CAWSWQGATNEKLFF. CDR3 DNA sequence: TGTGCCTGGAGTTGGCAGGGCGCAACTAATGAAAAACTGTTTTTT.

This clonotype was counted a few times. The rearrangement uses TRBV15 and TRBJ1-1, with TRBD1 matching over 10 bases. The CDR3 has 15 residues. The germline CDR1 and CDR2 sequences are LNHNV and YYDKDF (reference sequence). Germline trimming cut 1 base from V and 5 bases from J; bases unmatched to any gene: 4. CDR3 amino acids: CATSRARDRGTEAFF. DNA for the CDR3: TGTGCCACCAGCAGAGCCCGGGACAGGGGTACTGAAGCTTTCTTT.

This clonotype was seen a handful of times. The chain combines TRBV6-5 with TRBJ1-1, with D hard to call. Germline lookup yields CDR1 MNHEY and CDR2 SVGAGI. This CDR3 contains 15 residues. V lost 3 bases, J lost 5 bases, and 16 bases lay in between. In DNA, the CDR3 is TGTGCCAGCAGTTATTATGGCCCCCTAAATACTGAAGCTTTCTTT. Protein product: CASSYYGPLNTEAFF.

V is TRBV18 and J is TRBJ1-5, with D uncertain. Per germline, CDR1 KGHSH and CDR2 LQKENI. V lost 0 bases to trimming and J lost 4 bases, with 10 bases between them. The CDR3 runs to 15 residues. The CDR3 nucleotides are TGTGCCAGCTCACCACCAAGGGAGGCGAATCAGCCCCAGCATTTT. Translated, it gives CASSPPREANQPQHF. Variable domain in full (rest from reference TRBV18 and TRBJ1-5): NAGVMQNPRHLVRRRGQEARLRCSPMKGHSHVYWYRQLPEEGLKFMVYLQKENIIDESGMPKERFSAEFPKEGPSILRIQQVVRGDSAAYFCASSPPREANQPQHFGDGTRLSIL.

At least ten counts were recorded for this clonotype. The gene calls are TRBV11-1 and TRBJ2-4; no reliable D call. Per germline, CDR1 SGHAT and CDR2 FQDESV (reference sequence). V was clipped by 5 bases and J by 10 bases, with 12 bases between them. This CDR3 has 12 amino acids. CDR3 sequence reads: CASSRDGRIQYF. DNA for the CDR3: TGTGCCAGCAGCCGCGACGGCCGGATTCAGTACTTC.